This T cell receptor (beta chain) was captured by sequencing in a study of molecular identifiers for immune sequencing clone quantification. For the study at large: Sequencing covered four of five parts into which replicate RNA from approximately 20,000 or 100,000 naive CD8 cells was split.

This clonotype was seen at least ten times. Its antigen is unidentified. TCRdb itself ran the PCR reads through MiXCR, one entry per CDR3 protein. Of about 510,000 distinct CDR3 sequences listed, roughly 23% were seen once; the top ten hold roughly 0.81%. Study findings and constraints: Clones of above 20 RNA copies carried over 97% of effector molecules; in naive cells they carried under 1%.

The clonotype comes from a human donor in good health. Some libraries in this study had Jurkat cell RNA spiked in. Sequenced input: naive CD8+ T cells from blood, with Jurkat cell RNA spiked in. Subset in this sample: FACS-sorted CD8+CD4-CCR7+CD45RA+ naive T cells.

CDR3 bases: TGCAGTGCTAGCTCGAGCGCCAGCTCCTACGAGCAGTACTTC. Protein: CSASSSASSYEQYF. The chain couples TRBV20-1 to TRBJ2-7; D remains ambiguous. CDR3 length: 14 amino acids. CDR1 and CDR2 (germline): DFQATT, SNEGSKA (reference sequence). With 3 bases removed from V and 0 bases from J, the gap between germline ends came to 12 bases.